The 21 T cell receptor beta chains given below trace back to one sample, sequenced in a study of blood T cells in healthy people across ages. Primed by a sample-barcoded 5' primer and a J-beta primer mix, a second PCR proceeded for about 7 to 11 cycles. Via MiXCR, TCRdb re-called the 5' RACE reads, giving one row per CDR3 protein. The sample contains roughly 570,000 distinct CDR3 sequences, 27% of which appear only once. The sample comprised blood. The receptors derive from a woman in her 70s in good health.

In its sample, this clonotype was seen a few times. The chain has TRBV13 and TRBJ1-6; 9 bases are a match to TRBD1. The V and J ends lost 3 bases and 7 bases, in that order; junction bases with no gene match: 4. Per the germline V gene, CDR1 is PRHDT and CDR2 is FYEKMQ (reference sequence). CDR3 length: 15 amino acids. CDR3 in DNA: TGTGCCAGCAGCTTGGGACAGGGCACAAATTCACCCCTCCACTTT. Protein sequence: CASSLGQGTNSPLHF. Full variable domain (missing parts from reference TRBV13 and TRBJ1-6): AAGVIQSPRHLIKEKRETATLKCYPIPRHDTVYWYQQGPGQDPQFLISFYEKMQSDKGSIPDRFSAQQFSDYHSELNMSSLELGDSALYFCASSLGQGTNSPLHFGNGTRLTVT.

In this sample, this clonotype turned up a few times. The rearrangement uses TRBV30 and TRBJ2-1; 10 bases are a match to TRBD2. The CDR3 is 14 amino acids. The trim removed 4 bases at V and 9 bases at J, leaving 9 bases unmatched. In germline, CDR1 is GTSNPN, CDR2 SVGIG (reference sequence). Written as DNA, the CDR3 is TGTGCCTGGAATCCTAGCGGGGGAGGCGGTGAGCAGTTCTTC. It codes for CAWNPSGGGGEQFF. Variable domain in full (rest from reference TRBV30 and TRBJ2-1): SQTIHQWPATLVQPVGSPLSLECTVEGTSNPNLYWYRQAAGRGLQLLFYSVGIGQISSEVPQNLSASRPQDRQFILSSKKLLLSDSGFYLCAWNPSGGGGEQFFGPGTRLTVL.

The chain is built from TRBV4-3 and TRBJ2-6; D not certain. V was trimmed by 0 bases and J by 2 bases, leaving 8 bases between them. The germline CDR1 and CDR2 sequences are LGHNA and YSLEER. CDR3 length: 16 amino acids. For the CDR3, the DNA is TGCGCCAGCAGCCAAGATCGGAATCCTGGGGCCAACGTCCTGACTTTC. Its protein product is CASSQDRNPGANVLTF.

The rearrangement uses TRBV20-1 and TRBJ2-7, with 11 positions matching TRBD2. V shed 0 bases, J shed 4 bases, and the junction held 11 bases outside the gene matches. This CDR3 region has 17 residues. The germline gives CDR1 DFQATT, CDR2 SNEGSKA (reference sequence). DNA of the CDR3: TGCAGTGCTAGAGATCGGGGGAGGGCTAGCGGGGGGTACGAGCAGTACTTC. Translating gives CSARDRGRASGGYEQYF.

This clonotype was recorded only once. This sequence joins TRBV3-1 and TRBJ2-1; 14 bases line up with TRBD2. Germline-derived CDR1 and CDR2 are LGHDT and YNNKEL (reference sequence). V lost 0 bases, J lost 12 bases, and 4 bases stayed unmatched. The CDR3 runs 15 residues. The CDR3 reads CASSQETSGGAGQFF. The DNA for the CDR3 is TGTGCCAGCAGCCAAGAGACTAGCGGGGGGGCAGGGCAGTTCTTC.

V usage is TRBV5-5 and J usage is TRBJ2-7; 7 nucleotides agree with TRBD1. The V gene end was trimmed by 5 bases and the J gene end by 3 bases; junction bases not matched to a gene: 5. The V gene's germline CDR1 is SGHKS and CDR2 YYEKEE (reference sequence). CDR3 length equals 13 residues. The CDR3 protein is CASSFGTDYEQYF. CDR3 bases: TGTGCCAGCAGTTTCGGGACAGACTACGAGCAGTACTTC. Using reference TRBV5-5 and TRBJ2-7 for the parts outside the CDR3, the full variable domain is DAGVTQSPTHLIKTRGQQVTLRCSPISGHKSVSWYQQVLGQGPQFIFQYYEKEERGRGNFPDRFSARQFPNYSSELNVNALLLGDSALYLCASSFGTDYEQYFGPGTRLTVT.

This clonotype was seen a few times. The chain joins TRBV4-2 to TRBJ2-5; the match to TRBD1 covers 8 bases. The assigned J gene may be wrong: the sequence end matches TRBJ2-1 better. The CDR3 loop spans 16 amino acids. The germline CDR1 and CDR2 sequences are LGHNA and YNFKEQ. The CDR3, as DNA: TGTGCCAGCAGCCAAGAAAGAACAGGGGGTTACAATGAGCAGTTCTTC. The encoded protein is CASSQERTGGYNEQFF.

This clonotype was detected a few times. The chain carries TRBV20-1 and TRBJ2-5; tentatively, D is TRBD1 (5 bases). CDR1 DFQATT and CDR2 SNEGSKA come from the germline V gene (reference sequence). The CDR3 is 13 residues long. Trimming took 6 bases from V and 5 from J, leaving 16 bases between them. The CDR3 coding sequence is TGCAGTGCCCCGTGGGGCGGACGGGAGACCCAGTACTTC. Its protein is CSAPWGGRETQYF.

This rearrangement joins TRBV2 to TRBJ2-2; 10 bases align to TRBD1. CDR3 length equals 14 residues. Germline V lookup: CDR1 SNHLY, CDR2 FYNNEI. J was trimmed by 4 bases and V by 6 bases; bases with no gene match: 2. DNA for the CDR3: TGTGCCAGCAGGAGGACAGGGGGCACCGGGGAGCTGTTTTTT. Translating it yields CASRRTGGTGELFF.

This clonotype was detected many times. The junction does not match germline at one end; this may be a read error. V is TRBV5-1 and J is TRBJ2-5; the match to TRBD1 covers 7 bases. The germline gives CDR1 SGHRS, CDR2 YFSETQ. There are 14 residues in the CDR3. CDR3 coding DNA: TGTGCCAGCAGCCCGGGGACAGCTCAAGAGACCCAGTACTTC. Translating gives CASSPGTAQETQYF.

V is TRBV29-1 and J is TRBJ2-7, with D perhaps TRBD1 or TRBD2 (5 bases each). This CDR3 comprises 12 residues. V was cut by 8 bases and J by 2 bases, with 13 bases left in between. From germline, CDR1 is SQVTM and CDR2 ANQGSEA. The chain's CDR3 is CSFRGAAYEQYF. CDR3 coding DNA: TGCAGCTTCCGAGGGGCAGCCTACGAGCAGTACTTC.

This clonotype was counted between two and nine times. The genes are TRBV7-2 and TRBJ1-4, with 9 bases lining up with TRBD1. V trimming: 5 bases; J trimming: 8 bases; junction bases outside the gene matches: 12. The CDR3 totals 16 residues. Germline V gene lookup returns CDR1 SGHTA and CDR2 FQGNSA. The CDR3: CASSPRPGQGDEKLFF. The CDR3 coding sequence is TGTGCCAGCAGCCCCAGACCGGGACAGGGTGACGAAAAACTGTTTTTT.

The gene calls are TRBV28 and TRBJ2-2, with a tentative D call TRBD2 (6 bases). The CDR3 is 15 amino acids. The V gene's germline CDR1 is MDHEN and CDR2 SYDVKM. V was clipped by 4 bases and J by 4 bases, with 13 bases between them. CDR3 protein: CASSSLGGGTGELFF. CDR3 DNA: TGTGCCAGCAGTTCTTTGGGGGGAGGCACCGGGGAGCTGTTTTTT.

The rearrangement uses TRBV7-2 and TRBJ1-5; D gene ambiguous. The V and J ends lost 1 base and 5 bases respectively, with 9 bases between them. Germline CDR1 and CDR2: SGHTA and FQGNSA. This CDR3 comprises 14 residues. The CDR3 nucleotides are TGTGCCAGCAGCTTAGATACGGGGTATCAGCCCCAGCATTTT. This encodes CASSLDTGYQPQHF.

In DNA, the CDR3 is TGCAGTGCTAGAGTGGGCGGTAAAATGAACACTGAAGCTTTCTTT. Protein: CSARVGGKMNTEAFF. The V call is TRBV20-1, the J call TRBJ1-1, with D hard to call. Trimming stripped 1 base from V and 0 bases from J, with 12 bases between. This CDR3 has 15 amino acids. Germline CDR1 is DFQATT and CDR2 is SNEGSKA (reference sequence).

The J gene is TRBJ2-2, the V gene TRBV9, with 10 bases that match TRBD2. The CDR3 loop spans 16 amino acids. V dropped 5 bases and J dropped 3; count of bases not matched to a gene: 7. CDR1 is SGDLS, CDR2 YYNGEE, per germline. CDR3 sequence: CASSLTSGAYTGELFF. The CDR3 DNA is TGTGCCAGCAGTTTAACTAGCGGGGCCTACACCGGGGAGCTGTTTTTT.

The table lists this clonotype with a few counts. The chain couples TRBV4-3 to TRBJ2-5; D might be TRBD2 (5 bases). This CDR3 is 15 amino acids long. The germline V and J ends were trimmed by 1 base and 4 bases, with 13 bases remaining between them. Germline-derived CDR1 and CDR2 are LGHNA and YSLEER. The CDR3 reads CASSQGSIRGETQYF. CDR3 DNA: TGCGCCAGCAGCCAAGGAAGCATCCGGGGAGAGACCCAGTACTTC.

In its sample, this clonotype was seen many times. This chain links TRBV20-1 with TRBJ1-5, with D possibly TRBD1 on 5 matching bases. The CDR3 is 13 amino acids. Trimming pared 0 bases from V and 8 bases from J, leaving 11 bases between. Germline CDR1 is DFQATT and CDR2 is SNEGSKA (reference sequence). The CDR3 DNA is TGCAGTGCTAGAGATATGGAGGGGAAGCCCCAGCATTTT. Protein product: CSARDMEGKPQHF.

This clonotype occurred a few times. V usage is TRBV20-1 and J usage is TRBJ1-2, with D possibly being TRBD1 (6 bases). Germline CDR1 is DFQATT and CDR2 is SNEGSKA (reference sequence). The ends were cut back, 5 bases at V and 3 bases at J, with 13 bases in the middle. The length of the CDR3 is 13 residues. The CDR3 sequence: CSAARGADYGYTF. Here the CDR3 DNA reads TGCAGTGCTGCTCGGGGGGCTGACTATGGCTACACCTTC.

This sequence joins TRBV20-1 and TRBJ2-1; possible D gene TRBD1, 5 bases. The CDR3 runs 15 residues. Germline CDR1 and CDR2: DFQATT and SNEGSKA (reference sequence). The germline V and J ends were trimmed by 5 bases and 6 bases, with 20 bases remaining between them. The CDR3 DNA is TGCAGTGCTGAAGAGAATCCTAGTGGGGCCAATGAGCAGTTCTTC. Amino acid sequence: CSAEENPSGANEQFF.

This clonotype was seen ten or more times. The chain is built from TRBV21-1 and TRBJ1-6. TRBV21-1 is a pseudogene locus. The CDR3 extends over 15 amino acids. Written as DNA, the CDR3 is TGTGCCAGCAACTGTGTAGGTCCCTTATTCGCACCCCTCCACTTT. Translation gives CASNCVGPLFAPLHF.